This TCR beta chain was observed in a study of blood T cell repertoires in COVID-19. Study-wide background: From T cells, B-cell-depleted T cells, or PBMCs came the material, which was cDNA or gDNA.

In this sample, this clone turned up a few times. This sample also contains other DNA sequences that code for the same CDR3. TCRdb's copy holds only in-frame clones and misses some; the assay was immunoSEQ multiplex PCR. The sample contains approximately 300,000 clones, roughly 88% of which appear only once. V lost 3 bases and J lost 3, with 3 bases in between. CDR1 is DFQATT, CDR2 SNEGSKA, per germline (reference sequence). The CDR3 extends over 10 amino acids. This TCR derives from a woman between 45 and 65 years old with acute or convalescent COVID-19. The material sequenced was peripheral blood. V usage is TRBV20-1 and J usage is TRBJ2-7; D is unclear. The CDR3 spells CSASLYEQYF. The CDR3 DNA follows: TGCAGTGCTAGTCTCTACGAGCAGTACTTC.